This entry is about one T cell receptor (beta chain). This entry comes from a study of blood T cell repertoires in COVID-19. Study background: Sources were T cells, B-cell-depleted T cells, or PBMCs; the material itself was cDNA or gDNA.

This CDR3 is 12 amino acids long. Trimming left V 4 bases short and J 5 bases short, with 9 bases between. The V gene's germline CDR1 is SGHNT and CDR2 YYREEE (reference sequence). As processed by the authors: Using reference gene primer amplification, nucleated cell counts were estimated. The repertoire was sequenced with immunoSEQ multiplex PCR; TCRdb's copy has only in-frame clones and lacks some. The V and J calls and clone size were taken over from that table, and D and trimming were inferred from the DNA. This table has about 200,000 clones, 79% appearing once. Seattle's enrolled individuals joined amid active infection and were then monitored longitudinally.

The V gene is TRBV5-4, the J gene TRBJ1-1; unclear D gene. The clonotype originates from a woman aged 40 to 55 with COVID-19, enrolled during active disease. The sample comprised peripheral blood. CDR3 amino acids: CASSAPGTEAFF. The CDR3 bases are TGTGCCAGCAGCGCCCCGGGGACTGAAGCTTTCTTT.